This T cell receptor beta chain was recorded in a study of blood T cell repertoires in COVID-19. To note about this clone: One junction end disagrees with the germline gene, perhaps due to a read error.

CDR1 and CDR2 (germline): MDHEN, SYDVKM. The length of the CDR3 is 14 residues. Some clones are missing from TCRdb's copy, which holds only in-frame ones; the method was immunoSEQ multiplex PCR. The sample holds some 150,000 clones; roughly 84% are singletons and the top ten take about 2.8%. The sequence came from a human donor with acute or convalescent COVID-19. The donor label of this sample is uncertain. Sequencing used peripheral blood. The chain links TRBV28 to TRBJ1-1; D is possibly TRBD1 (5 bases). The CDR3 region has the DNA TGTGCCAGCAGTCTATGGGGGGGGAACACTGAAGCTTTCTTT. Protein product: CASSLWGGNTEAFF.